Following are 13 T cell receptor beta chains from one sample sequenced in a study of human T cells and chemical hapten exposure. Someone pulled total RNA out of unfractionated whole blood. TCRdb ran MiXCR on the 5' RACE reads and lists one entry per CDR3 protein. The sample yields around 100,000 distinct CDR3 sequences, approximately 20% seen once. These receptors were obtained from a human donor in good health.

The V and J genes are TRBV30 and TRBJ2-7, with 10 bases fitting TRBD1. The junction had 5 bases not matched to a gene; V was cut back by 0 bases and J by 6 bases. Germline CDR1 is GTSNPN and CDR2 is SVGIG (reference sequence). The CDR3 has 14 amino acids. The CDR3 DNA is TGTGCCTGGAGTGTTGACAGGGGGCAGGGCGAGCAGTACTTC. Its protein is CAWSVDRGQGEQYF.

The rearrangement joins TRBV10-3 to TRBJ2-1, with no clear D. Trimming stripped 9 bases from V and 7 bases from J, with 16 bases between. CDR3 length: 13 amino acids. Germline V lookup: CDR1 ENHRY, CDR2 SYGVKD. The DNA for the CDR3 is TGTGCCATGCGGAAGGACCAAGGGAATGAGCAGTTCTTC. Translation gives CAMRKDQGNEQFF.

The V call is TRBV30, the J call TRBJ1-2; maybe TRBD1 (5 bases). The V and J ends lost 0 bases and 9 bases respectively, with 20 bases between them. In germline, CDR1 is GTSNPN, CDR2 SVGIG (reference sequence). CDR3 length: 15 residues. In nucleotides, the CDR3 is TGTGCCTGGAGTGTACCCCGACAGTCCCGCGTAAGCTACACCTTC. Amino acid sequence: CAWSVPRQSRVSYTF. The whole variable domain, remainder taken from reference TRBV30 and TRBJ1-2, is SQTIHQWPATLVQPVGSPLSLECTVEGTSNPNLYWYRQAAGRGLQLLFYSVGIGQISSEVPQNLSASRPQDRQFILSSKKLLLSDSGFYLCAWSVPRQSRVSYTFGSGTRLTVV.

This chain joins TRBV20-1 and TRBJ2-7; 10 nucleotides align to TRBD1. J lost 1 base, V lost 7 bases, and 7 bases had no gene match. CDR1 and CDR2 (germline): DFQATT, SNEGSKA (reference sequence). The CDR3 spans 14 residues. The CDR3 spells CSGGDRGKSYEQYF. CDR3 DNA: TGCAGTGGAGGGGACAGGGGAAAATCCTACGAGCAGTACTTC.

This CDR3 reads CASSLGGETPGELFF. In nucleotides, the CDR3 is TGCGCCAGCAGCTTAGGGGGAGAAACACCCGGGGAGCTGTTTTTT. The rearrangement uses TRBV4-1 and TRBJ2-2; possible D gene TRBD1, 6 bases. Germline V gene lookup returns CDR1 MGHRA and CDR2 YSYEKL. With 5 bases removed from V and 6 bases from J, the gap between germline ends came to 16 bases. The CDR3 is 15 residues long.

The chain joins TRBV5-6 to TRBJ2-5; D gene uncertain. Trimming shortened V by 0 bases and J by 7 bases, and 10 bases separated the two germline ends. Germline values: CDR1 SGHDT, CDR2 YYEEEE. The CDR3 has 13 amino acids. CDR3 region: CASSLAKLGTQYF. CDR3 in DNA: TGTGCCAGCAGCTTGGCGAAGTTGGGGACCCAGTACTTC.

This chain uses TRBV11-2 with TRBJ1-2; D is ambiguous. Germline CDR1 and CDR2: SGHAT and FQNNGV. Trimming stripped 2 bases from V and 5 bases from J, with 9 bases between. The CDR3 is made up of 13 amino acids. The CDR3 DNA is TGTGCCAGCAGCTTAATTAGCAGTTATGGCTACACCTTC. Protein product: CASSLISSYGYTF.

The chain combines TRBV2 with TRBJ2-3, with 8 bases identical to TRBD2. The CDR3 is 14 residues long. Germline V lookup: CDR1 SNHLY, CDR2 FYNNEI. V lost 8 bases, J lost 1 base, and 5 bases stayed unmatched. This CDR3 is CASGTRLGTDTQYF. Written as DNA, the CDR3 is TGTGCCAGCGGGACTAGGTTGGGCACAGATACGCAGTATTTT.

This chain connects TRBV25-1 to TRBJ1-4, with D unresolved. Per germline, CDR1 MGHDK and CDR2 SYGVNS. The V end was cut by 2 bases, the J end by 11 bases, with 12 bases between. The CDR3 sequence is 13 residues long. This CDR3 reads CASSEDPGWKLFF. In nucleotides, the CDR3 is TGTGCCAGCAGTGAAGACCCGGGGTGGAAACTGTTTTTT.

This clonotype was observed a handful of times. The V call is TRBV18, the J call TRBJ2-1; no firm D call. The germline gives CDR1 KGHSH, CDR2 LQKENI. The CDR3 extends over 13 amino acids. The ends were cut back, 3 bases at V and 8 bases at J, with 11 bases in the middle. The CDR3 is CASSPPSAYEQFF. CDR3 sequence (DNA): TGTGCCAGCTCACCCCCAAGCGCATATGAGCAGTTCTTC. Supplemented by reference TRBV18 and TRBJ2-1, the full variable domain reads NAGVMQNPRHLVRRRGQEARLRCSPMKGHSHVYWYRQLPEEGLKFMVYLQKENIIDESGMPKERFSAEFPKEGPSILRIQQVVRGDSAAYFCASSPPSAYEQFFGPGTRLTVL.

This clonotype was observed a handful of times. The J gene is TRBJ2-6, the V gene TRBV19, with D perhaps matching TRBD1 (5 bases). The V gene's germline CDR1 is LNHDA and CDR2 SQIVND (reference sequence). Trimming shortened V by 2 bases and J by 0 bases, and 20 bases separated the two germline ends. The CDR3 consists of 20 residues. CDR3 nucleotides: TGTGCCAGTAGTATATCCGTGAACAGTGGCAGGGTCTCTGGGGCCAACGTCCTGACTTTC. Translating it yields CASSISVNSGRVSGANVLTF.

The chain carries TRBV4-1 and TRBJ1-1; no definite D call. V lost 3 bases and J 6 bases, leaving 14 bases between the germline ends. Germline V gene lookup returns CDR1 MGHRA and CDR2 YSYEKL. This CDR3 spans 14 amino acids. CDR3 protein: CASSQHLKSPEAFF. CDR3 nucleotide sequence: TGCGCCAGCAGCCAGCACCTTAAAAGCCCTGAAGCTTTCTTT.

This CDR3 reads CASRTATGTAWYF. The CDR3 bases are TGTGCCAGCAGAACCGCCACCGGGACAGCATGGTACTTC. This chain uses TRBV5-4 with TRBJ2-4; 7 positions match TRBD1. This CDR3 has 13 residues. The germline CDR1 and CDR2 sequences are SGHNT and YYREEE (reference sequence). Trimming took 5 bases from V and 15 from J; bases not matched to a gene: 14.